This passage covers 10 T cell receptor beta chains from one sample sequenced in a study of cytomegalovirus exposure and HLA in healthy donors. Generated by immunoSEQ multiplex PCR, the TCRdb table keeps only in-frame clones and is missing some. The sample carries around 150,000 clones, just under 85% recorded once. Sequencing was done on a sample of PBMCs. All receptors derive from a young man in good health and CMV-seropositive.

This clone was counted a single time. The J gene is TRBJ2-1, the V gene TRBV7-2; TRBD1 matches at 10 bases. CDR1 SGHTA and CDR2 FQGNSA come from the germline V gene. The ends lost 5 bases at V and 2 bases at J; junction bases unmatched: 3. The CDR3 runs to 15 residues. The CDR3 DNA sequence: TGTGCCAGCAGCCCGGGGACAGGGGCCTACAATGAGCAGTTCTTC. It translates to CASSPGTGAYNEQFF.

The chain employs TRBV4-1 and TRBJ2-3, with 15 bases lining up with TRBD2. The CDR3 consists of 20 residues. After removal of 0 bases from V and 6 bases from J, the junction contained 13 bases not matched to a gene. The V gene's germline CDR1 is MGHRA and CDR2 YSYEKL. For the CDR3, the DNA is TGCGCCAGCAGCCAAGATCCGGGACTAGCGGGAGGTCGGGGTTGGGATACGCAGTATTTT. Encoded protein: CASSQDPGLAGGRGWDTQYF.

The CDR3 sequence is CASKQRDGYQETQYF. The CDR3 DNA is TGCGCCAGCAAGCAGCGGGATGGGTACCAAGAGACCCAGTACTTC. V and J are TRBV10-2 and TRBJ2-5, with 7 bases identical to TRBD2. The CDR3 is 15 residues long. CDR1 is WSHSY and CDR2 is SAAADI in the germline V gene. Trimming took 7 bases from V and 0 from J; bases not matched to a gene: 8.

The chain is built from TRBV9 and TRBJ2-2; 9 bases match TRBD1. The ends lost 4 bases at V and 5 bases at J; junction bases unmatched: 6. The CDR3 runs 15 residues. Germline CDR1 is SGDLS and CDR2 is YYNGEE. In nucleotides, the CDR3 is TGTGCCAGCAGCAAACAGGGGGCAGAAACCGGGGAGCTGTTTTTT. This encodes CASSKQGAETGELFF. The variable domain in full, completed from reference TRBV9 and TRBJ2-2, reads DSGVTQTPKHLITATGQRVTLRCSPRSGDLSVYWYQQSLDQGLQFLIQYYNGEERAKGNILERFSAQQFPDLHSELNLSSLELGDSALYFCASSKQGAETGELFFGEGSRLTVL.

The V call is TRBV29-1, the J call TRBJ2-3, with 11 nucleotides matching TRBD2. The V and J ends lost 1 base and 2 bases, in that order; junction bases with no gene match: 5. The CDR3 consists of 16 residues. Germline values: CDR1 SQVTM, CDR2 ANQGSEA. Here the CDR3 reads CSVEGLAGGHTDTQYF. As DNA, the CDR3 is TGCAGCGTTGAAGGGCTAGCGGGGGGTCACACAGATACGCAGTATTTT.

J is TRBJ2-1 and V is TRBV7-3, with 11 bases matching TRBD2. Unmatched junction bases numbered 7, after V lost 5 bases and J lost 7 bases. The CDR3 consists of 15 residues. From germline, CDR1 is SGHTA and CDR2 FQGTGA. In DNA form, the CDR3 reads TGTGCCAGCAGCCCTAGCGGGGGGCCCGCTAATGAGCAGTTCTTC. Translated: CASSPSGGPANEQFF.

This sequence joins TRBV27 and TRBJ1-2; 8 bases are shared with TRBD1. V lost 7 bases, J lost 3 bases, and 13 bases stayed unmatched. Looked up from germline, CDR1 is MNHEY and CDR2 is SMNVEV (reference sequence). CDR3 length: 16 residues. CDR3 protein: CASTPLRDRSYYGYTF. The CDR3 DNA reads TGTGCCAGCACCCCGCTCCGGGACAGGAGTTACTATGGCTACACCTTC.

The rearrangement uses TRBV15 and TRBJ2-2; the D is unclear. CDR1 and CDR2 from the germline V gene are LNHNV and YYDKDF (reference sequence). Deletions cut 8 bases from V and 0 bases from J, with 10 bases between. This CDR3 is 14 amino acids long. CDR3 bases: TGTGCCACCTCTTATGTATCGAACACCGGGGAGCTGTTTTTT. As protein: CATSYVSNTGELFF.

The chain employs TRBV7-2 and TRBJ2-5; D call uncertain. The V end lost 5 bases, the J end lost 4 bases, and 11 bases lay between the germline ends. The CDR3 is 13 amino acids. Germline lookup yields CDR1 SGHTA and CDR2 FQGNSA. Here the CDR3 DNA reads TGTGCCAGCAGCCTCAGGATTAGAGAGACCCAGTACTTC. Translating gives CASSLRIRETQYF.

V is TRBV2 and J is TRBJ1-1; the D gene is possibly TRBD1 (5 bases). Looked up from germline, CDR1 is SNHLY and CDR2 is FYNNEI. V was shortened by 7 bases and J by 4 bases, with 13 bases between the two germline ends. The CDR3 is 13 residues long. In nucleotides, the CDR3 is TGTGCCAGCACCCTAGGAGGGGCCACTGAAGCTTTCTTT. Translation: CASTLGGATEAFF. The complete variable domain, with remaining parts taken from reference TRBV2 and TRBJ1-1, reads EPEVTQTPSHQVTQMGQEVILRCVPISNHLYFYWYRQILGQKVEFLVSFYNNEISEKSEIFDDQFSVERPDGSNFTLKIRSTKLEDSAMYFCASTLGGATEAFFGQGTRLTVV.